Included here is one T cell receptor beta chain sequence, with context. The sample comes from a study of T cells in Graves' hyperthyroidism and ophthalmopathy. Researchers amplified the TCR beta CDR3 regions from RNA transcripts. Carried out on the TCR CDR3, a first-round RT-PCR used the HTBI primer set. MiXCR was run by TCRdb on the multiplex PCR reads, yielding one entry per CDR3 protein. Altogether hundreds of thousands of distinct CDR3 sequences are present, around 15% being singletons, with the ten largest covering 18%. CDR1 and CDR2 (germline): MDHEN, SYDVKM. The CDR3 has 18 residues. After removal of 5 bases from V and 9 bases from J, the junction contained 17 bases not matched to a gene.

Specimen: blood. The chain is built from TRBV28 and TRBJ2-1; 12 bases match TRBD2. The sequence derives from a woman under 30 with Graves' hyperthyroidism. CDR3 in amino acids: CASSPYRRTSGTLGEQFF. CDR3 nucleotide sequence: TGTGCCAGCAGTCCTTACCGACGGACTAGCGGGACCCTCGGTGAGCAGTTCTTC. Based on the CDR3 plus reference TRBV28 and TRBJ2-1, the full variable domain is DVKVTQSSRYLVKRTGEKVFLECVQDMDHENMFWYRQDPGLGLRLIYFSYDVKMKEKGDIPEGYSVSREKKERFSLILESASTNQTSMYLCASSPYRRTSGTLGEQFFGPGTRLTVL.